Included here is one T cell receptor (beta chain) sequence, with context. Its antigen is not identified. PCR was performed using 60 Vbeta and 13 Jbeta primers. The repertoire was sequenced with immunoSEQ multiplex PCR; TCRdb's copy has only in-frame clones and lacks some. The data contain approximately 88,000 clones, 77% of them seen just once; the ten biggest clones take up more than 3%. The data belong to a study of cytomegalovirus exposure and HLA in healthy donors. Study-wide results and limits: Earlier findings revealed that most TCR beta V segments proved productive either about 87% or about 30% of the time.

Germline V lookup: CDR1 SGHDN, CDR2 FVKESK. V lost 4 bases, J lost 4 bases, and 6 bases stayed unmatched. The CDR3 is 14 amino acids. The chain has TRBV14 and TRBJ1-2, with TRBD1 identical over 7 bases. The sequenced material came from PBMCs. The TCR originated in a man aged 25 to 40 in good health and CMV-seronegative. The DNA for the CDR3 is TGTGCCAGCAGCCGCCTGGGACAGTCCTATGGCTACACCTTC. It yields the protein CASSRLGQSYGYTF.